This TCR beta chain was identified in a study of shared clonotypes between healthy human individuals. This clone was detected only a few times. Antigen: not known. Assay execution took place at the deep level. The protocol was immunoSEQ multiplex PCR, while the TCRdb copy is restricted to in-frame clones and leaves out a portion. The table has about 1 million clones, around 74% seen once; the top ten hold approximately 1.5%. Study-level findings and limits: Naive subsets tended to show greater estimated richness than memory subsets. Only blood was sampled; tissue repertoires likely differ.

Sequencing was done on a sample of memory CD4+ T cells sorted from blood. Subset in this sample: CD45RA-negative fraction. The origin of this receptor is a man between 18 and 35 years old in good health.

CDR3 amino acids: CASSSRDRLTSFYEQYF. In DNA, the CDR3 is TGTGCCAGCAGTTCACGGGACAGGTTGACGAGTTTCTACGAGCAGTACTTC. The chain links TRBV27 to TRBJ2-7; 8 bases match TRBD1. V was pared by 4 bases and J by 3 bases, with 14 bases of the junction left unmatched. In germline, CDR1 is MNHEY, CDR2 SMNVEV (reference sequence). The CDR3 loop spans 17 amino acids.